This passage covers 28 T cell receptor beta chains from one sample sequenced in a study of cytomegalovirus exposure and HLA in healthy donors. Some clones are missing from TCRdb's copy, which holds only in-frame ones; the method was immunoSEQ multiplex PCR. Among about 84,000 clones listed, approximately 91% were seen once. Input material: PBMCs. Receptors originate from a man aged 25-45 years in good health and CMV-seronegative.

The chain combines TRBV29-1 with TRBJ1-2; TRBD1 agrees at 12 bases. Unmatched junction bases numbered 6, after V lost 6 bases and J lost 4 bases. This CDR3 contains 14 residues. Germline V gene sequence: CDR1 SQVTM, CDR2 ANQGSEA. CDR3 in amino acids: CSVLGTGGGYGYTF. DNA for the CDR3: TGCAGCGTCCTCGGGACAGGGGGCGGCTATGGCTACACCTTC.

The genes are TRBV5-6 and TRBJ1-5; the D is unclear. Trimming removed 0 bases from V and 4 bases from J, with 8 bases in between. Germline CDR1 and CDR2: SGHDT and YYEEEE. This CDR3 has 14 residues. As DNA, the CDR3 is TGTGCCAGCAGCTTGGGGGGAGAGAATCAGCCCCAGCATTTT. Its protein product is CASSLGGENQPQHF.

The V call is TRBV28, the J call TRBJ1-2; 7 bases align to TRBD1. The CDR3 consists of 16 residues. Trimming removed 3 bases from V and 4 bases from J; junction bases left unmatched: 11. The V gene's germline CDR1 is MDHEN and CDR2 SYDVKM. The CDR3 reads CASSFGGGGVSYGYTF. CDR3 coding DNA: TGTGCCAGCAGTTTTGGAGGAGGGGGCGTGAGCTATGGCTACACCTTC.

The chain has TRBV2 and TRBJ1-3, with TRBD1 as a possible D gene (6 bases). The CDR3 extends over 14 amino acids. CDR1 SNHLY and CDR2 FYNNEI come from the germline V gene. Trimming cost V 4 bases and J 4 bases, with 11 bases left between them. CDR3 in amino acids: CASSAEGGGNTIYF. Written as DNA, the CDR3 is TGTGCCAGCAGTGCTGAAGGGGGAGGAAACACCATATATTTT.

The genes are TRBV30 and TRBJ1-1; D perhaps matches TRBD1 (6 bases). CDR3 length: 14 amino acids. The V and J ends lost 3 bases and 4 bases respectively, with 15 bases between them. Germline CDR1 GTSNPN, CDR2 SVGIG (reference sequence). DNA for the CDR3: TGTGCCTGGAGCGTGCGGGGGGGCCCCACTGAAGCTTTCTTT. Protein product: CAWSVRGGPTEAFF.

J is TRBJ2-7 and V is TRBV4-1; TRBD2 matches at 10 bases. The length of the CDR3 is 15 residues. Germline CDR1 is MGHRA and CDR2 is YSYEKL. Losses at the gene ends were 4 bases for V and 3 bases for J; bases not matched to a gene: 6. CDR3 in amino acids: CASSLGLAEVYEQYF. The CDR3 nucleotides read TGCGCCAGCAGCCTCGGACTAGCGGAAGTCTACGAGCAGTACTTC.

The V and J genes are TRBV28 and TRBJ2-2; 9 positions agree with TRBD1. V dropped 6 bases and J dropped 5; count of bases not matched to a gene: 4. The germline CDR1 and CDR2 sequences are MDHEN and SYDVKM. The CDR3 is 14 residues long. CDR3 coding DNA: TGTGCCAGCAGCAGGGACAGGGATACCGGGGAGCTGTTTTTT. Its translation: CASSRDRDTGELFF. The whole variable domain, remainder taken from reference TRBV28 and TRBJ2-2, is DVKVTQSSRYLVKRTGEKVFLECVQDMDHENMFWYRQDPGLGLRLIYFSYDVKMKEKGDIPEGYSVSREKKERFSLILESASTNQTSMYLCASSRDRDTGELFFGEGSRLTVL.

V gene TRBV29-1 combines with J gene TRBJ2-1; tentatively, D is TRBD2 (6 bases). V lost 3 bases and J 4 bases, leaving 7 bases between the germline ends. Germline V gene data show CDR1 as SQVTM and CDR2 as ANQGSEA. This CDR3 has 12 amino acids. The CDR3 region has the DNA TGCAGCGTTGATAGCGGATACAATGAGCAGTTCTTC. It is translated as CSVDSGYNEQFF.

This clone was seen only once. This chain uses TRBV4-2 with TRBJ2-7; TRBD2 aligns across 14 bases. Germline V gives CDR1 LGHNA, CDR2 YNFKEQ. CDR3 size: 14 residues. The V gene end was trimmed by 6 bases and the J gene end by 6 bases; junction bases not matched to a gene: 4. The CDR3 is CASRGLAGESEQYF. DNA for the CDR3: TGTGCCAGCAGGGGACTAGCGGGAGAGAGCGAGCAGTACTTC.

The chain carries TRBV28 and TRBJ1-6; perhaps TRBD1 as D (6 bases). V lost 4 bases and J 7 bases, leaving 14 bases between the germline ends. Germline V gives CDR1 MDHEN, CDR2 SYDVKM. This CDR3 comprises 15 residues. CDR3 amino acids: CASSYSGQGNSPLHF. As DNA, the CDR3 is TGTGCCAGCAGTTATAGCGGGCAGGGGAATTCACCCCTCCACTTT.

The V gene is TRBV15, the J gene TRBJ1-3; the D is unclear. There are 15 residues in the CDR3. Germline V gene sequence: CDR1 LNHNV, CDR2 YYDKDF (reference sequence). V gave up 0 bases and J gave up 2 bases, with 8 bases separating them. CDR3 protein: CATSRDRGTGNTIYF. For the CDR3, the DNA is TGTGCCACCAGCAGAGATAGAGGGACTGGAAACACCATATATTTT.

The V and J genes are TRBV14 and TRBJ1-1; D unresolved. CDR1 is SGHDN and CDR2 is FVKESK in the germline V gene. The CDR3 contains 13 residues. V lost 1 base to trimming and J lost 4 bases, with 7 bases between them. The CDR3, as DNA: TGTGCCAGCAGCCAAGGCCGGAGCACTGAAGCTTTCTTT. It codes for CASSQGRSTEAFF.

The CDR3 nucleotides read TGTGCCAGCAGTTTACTAGCGGGGGGCGATTACAATGAGCAGTTCTTC. Amino acid sequence: CASSLLAGGDYNEQFF. The V call is TRBV28, the J call TRBJ2-1; 11 positions agree with TRBD2. This CDR3 region has 16 residues. Unmatched junction bases numbered 4, after V lost 2 bases and J lost 4 bases. The germline V gene has CDR1 MDHEN and CDR2 SYDVKM.

This clone has only one observation. V is TRBV27 and J is TRBJ1-2; D perhaps matches TRBD1 (6 bases). CDR1 is MNHEY, CDR2 SMNVEV, per germline (reference sequence). V dropped 5 bases and J dropped 4 bases, with 17 bases sitting between them. CDR3 length: 15 residues. The CDR3 here is CASSPLRTDGYGYTF. CDR3 DNA: TGTGCCAGCAGTCCCCTCCGGACAGATGGCTATGGCTACACCTTC.

The J gene is TRBJ1-2, the V gene TRBV29-1; D uncertain. The CDR3 is made up of 14 amino acids. The V gene's germline CDR1 is SQVTM and CDR2 ANQGSEA. Trimming pared 7 bases from V and 0 bases from J, leaving 15 bases between. The CDR3 nucleotides read TGCAGCGCTCGACCGACTGTTACTAACTATGGCTACACCTTC. Amino acids: CSARPTVTNYGYTF.

The chain joins TRBV11-3 to TRBJ2-1, with 10 bases identical to TRBD1. CDR3 length: 14 amino acids. The germline V gene encodes CDR1 SGHNT and CDR2 YENEEA. V trimming: 4 bases; J trimming: 8 bases; junction bases outside the gene matches: 5. Here the CDR3 DNA reads TGTGCCAGCAGCTCGGGACAGGGGTGGGATGAGCAGTTCTTC. The encoded protein is CASSSGQGWDEQFF.

This rearrangement joins TRBV4-1 to TRBJ1-5, with D possibly matching TRBD1 (6 bases). The CDR3 consists of 17 residues. Trimming took 2 bases from V and 0 from J, leaving 14 bases between them. Looked up from germline, CDR1 is MGHRA and CDR2 is YSYEKL. The CDR3 spells CASSQRPQGDSNQPQHF. The CDR3 DNA sequence: TGCGCCAGCAGCCAACGTCCACAGGGAGATAGCAATCAGCCCCAGCATTTT.

The V call is TRBV5-6, the J call TRBJ2-7; 10 bases map to TRBD2. This CDR3 is 18 amino acids long. The germline CDR1 and CDR2 sequences are SGHDT and YYEEEE. V was clipped by 5 bases and J by 0 bases; unmatched bases: 14. CDR3 in DNA: TGTGCCAGCAGAACATGGGCTAGCGGGGGAGATAGCTCCTACGAGCAGTACTTC. Residues: CASRTWASGGDSSYEQYF.

The gene calls are TRBV19 and TRBJ1-2, with a weak D call TRBD1 (5 bases). This CDR3 spans 14 amino acids. Trimming stripped 3 bases from V and 3 bases from J, with 11 bases between. Germline CDR1 LNHDA, CDR2 SQIVND (reference sequence). The CDR3 DNA sequence: TGTGCCAGTAGTATCCGCGACAGTTACTATGGCTACACCTTC. Translation gives CASSIRDSYYGYTF. Complete variable domain (other parts from reference TRBV19 and TRBJ1-2): DGGITQSPKYLFRKEGQNVTLSCEQNLNHDAMYWYRQDPGQGLRLIYYSQIVNDFQKGDIAEGYSVSREKKESFPLTVTSAQKNPTAFYLCASSIRDSYYGYTFGSGTRLTVV.

The chain combines TRBV14 with TRBJ2-5; the match to TRBD1 covers 8 bases. Germline CDR1 is SGHDN and CDR2 is FVKESK. This CDR3 contains 16 residues. Trimming at V came to 1 base and at J to 7 bases, leaving 11 bases not matched to a gene. For the CDR3, the DNA is TGTGCCAGCAGCCAAGGGGTCTGGACAGGGTTCGTGACCCAGTACTTC. Translated, it gives CASSQGVWTGFVTQYF.

The chain links TRBV19 to TRBJ1-4; unclear D gene. The length of the CDR3 is 15 residues. V was shortened by 1 base and J by 0 bases, with 6 bases between the two germline ends. Per the germline V gene, CDR1 is LNHDA and CDR2 is SQIVND (reference sequence). CDR3 amino acids: CASSIGSATNEKLFF. In DNA form, the CDR3 reads TGTGCCAGTAGTATAGGGAGTGCAACTAATGAAAAACTGTTTTTT.

The rearrangement joins TRBV29-1 to TRBJ1-2; D not resolved. Germline-derived CDR1 and CDR2 are SQVTM and ANQGSEA. V was trimmed by 6 bases and J by 7 bases, leaving 15 bases between them. The CDR3 spans 12 residues. In nucleotides, the CDR3 is TGCAGCGTGTTGACGGGGAGAGGTGGCTACACCTTC. Translated: CSVLTGRGGYTF.

The rearrangement joins TRBV7-2 to TRBJ2-3; the match to TRBD1 covers 7 bases. V dropped 1 base and J dropped 0; count of bases not matched to a gene: 4. Germline V gene sequence: CDR1 SGHTA, CDR2 FQGNSA. CDR3 length equals 16 residues. The CDR3, as DNA: TGTGCCAGCAGCTTAGAGGGGGCGGGTAGCACAGATACGCAGTATTTT. Its translation is CASSLEGAGSTDTQYF.

V is TRBV19 and J is TRBJ2-1; TRBD1 aligns across 8 bases. This CDR3 comprises 15 residues. V was clipped by 7 bases and J by 10 bases; unmatched bases: 15. Germline V gives CDR1 LNHDA, CDR2 SQIVND (reference sequence). Here the CDR3 DNA reads TGTGCCAGTAACAGTCAGGACAGGGACGCTTTAGAGCAGTTCTTC. Its translation is CASNSQDRDALEQFF.

Worth noting for this clone: One end of the junction fails to match germline, which may point to a read error. The rearrangement joins TRBV10-3 to TRBJ2-3, with TRBD2 identical over 8 bases. This CDR3 contains 13 residues. Germline V gene data show CDR1 as ENHRY and CDR2 as SYGVKD. The CDR3 region has the DNA TGCGCGGCCTGGCGGGGGGGCACAGATACGCAGTATTTT. It encodes CAAWRGGTDTQYF.

The J gene is TRBJ2-1, the V gene TRBV29-1, with D possibly being TRBD2 (6 bases). The germline gives CDR1 SQVTM, CDR2 ANQGSEA. V lost 3 bases, J lost 3 bases, and 15 bases lay in between. The CDR3 totals 15 residues. In DNA, the CDR3 is TGCAGCGTTGAGGTTCCAGAGGGAGGCTACAATGAGCAGTTCTTC. Translating gives CSVEVPEGGYNEQFF.

CDR3 protein: CASSEVRFTGELFF. CDR3 nucleotides: TGTGCCAGCAGTGAAGTTCGGTTCACCGGGGAGCTGTTTTTT. This chain connects TRBV6-1 to TRBJ2-2; the D is unclear. The CDR3 is 14 residues long. Germline V gene lookup returns CDR1 MNHNS and CDR2 SASEGT. The V gene lost 1 base and the J gene lost 4 bases, with 7 bases spanning the gap.

The CDR3 DNA reads as TGTGCCAGCAGCTCCCGGGGGGGTCCCGGGGAGCTGTTTTTT. Its protein product is CASSSRGGPGELFF. The chain combines TRBV5-4 with TRBJ2-2, with TRBD2 matching 8 bases. This CDR3 contains 14 residues. Germline CDR1 SGHNT, CDR2 YYREEE (reference sequence). With V trimmed by 3 bases and J by 6 bases, 4 bases remained unmatched.